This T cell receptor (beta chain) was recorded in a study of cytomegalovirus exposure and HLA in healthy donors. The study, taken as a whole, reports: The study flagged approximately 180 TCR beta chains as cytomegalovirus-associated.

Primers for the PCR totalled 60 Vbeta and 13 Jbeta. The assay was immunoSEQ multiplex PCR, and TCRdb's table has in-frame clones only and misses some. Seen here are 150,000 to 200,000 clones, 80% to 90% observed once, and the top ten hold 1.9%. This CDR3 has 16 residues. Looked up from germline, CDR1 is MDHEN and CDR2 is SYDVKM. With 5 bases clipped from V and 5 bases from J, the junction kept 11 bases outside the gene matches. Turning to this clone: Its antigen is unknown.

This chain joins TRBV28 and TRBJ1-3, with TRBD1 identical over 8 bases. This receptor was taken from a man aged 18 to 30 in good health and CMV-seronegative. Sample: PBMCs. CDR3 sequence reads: CASSPQTGGIRNTIYF. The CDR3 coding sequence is TGTGCCAGCAGTCCGCAAACAGGGGGGATAAGAAACACCATATATTTT.